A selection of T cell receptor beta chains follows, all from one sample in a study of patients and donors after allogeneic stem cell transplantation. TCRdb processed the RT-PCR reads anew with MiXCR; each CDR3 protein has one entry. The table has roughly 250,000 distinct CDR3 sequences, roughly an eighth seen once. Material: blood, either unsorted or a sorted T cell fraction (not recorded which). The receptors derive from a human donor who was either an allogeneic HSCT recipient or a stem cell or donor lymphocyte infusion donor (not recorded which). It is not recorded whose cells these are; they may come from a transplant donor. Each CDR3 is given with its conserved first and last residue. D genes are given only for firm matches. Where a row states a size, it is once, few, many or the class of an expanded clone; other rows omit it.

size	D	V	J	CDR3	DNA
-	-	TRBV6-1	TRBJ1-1	CASREDGFTEAFF	TGTGCCAGCAGGGAAGACGGCTTCACTGAAGCTTTCTTT
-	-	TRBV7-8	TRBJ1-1	CASSVQGRTEAFF	TGTGCCAGCAGCGTACAGGGTAGGACTGAAGCTTTCTTT
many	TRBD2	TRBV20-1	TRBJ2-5	CSARLSGGGETQYF	TGCAGTGCTAGACTTAGCGGGGGGGGTGAGACCCAGTACTTC
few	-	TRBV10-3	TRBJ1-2	CAISDTLRYGYTF	TGTGCCATCAGTGACACGCTCCGCTATGGCTACACCTTC
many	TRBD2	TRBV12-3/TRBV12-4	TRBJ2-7	CASSHPTSGRYEQYF	TGTGCCAGCAGTCATCCGACTAGCGGGAGGTACGAGCAGTACTTC
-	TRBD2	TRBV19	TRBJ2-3	CASSASGVFTDTQYF	TGTGCCAGTAGTGCTAGCGGGGTTTTCACAGATACGCAGTATTTT
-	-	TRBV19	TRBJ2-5	CASSIGGTPSETQYF	TGTGCCAGTAGTATAGGCGGGACACCGTCTGAGACCCAGTACTTC
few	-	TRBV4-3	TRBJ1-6	CASSPSSLGSPLHF	TGCGCCAGCAGCCCCTCCTCACTAGGGTCACCCCTCCACTTT
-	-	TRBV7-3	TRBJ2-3	CASSLGGARDTQYF	TGTGCCAGCAGCTTAGGTGGGGCGCGAGATACGCAGTATTTT
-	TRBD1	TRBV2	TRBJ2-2	CATGQGNTGELFF	TGTGCCACAGGACAGGGGAACACCGGGGAGCTGTTTTTT
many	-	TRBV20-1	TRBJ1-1	CSVDSGGTEAFF	TGCAGTGTTGATTCTGGAGGCACTGAAGCTTTCTTT
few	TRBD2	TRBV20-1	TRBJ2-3	CSARMGWARGSTDTQYF	TGCAGTGCTAGAATGGGGTGGGCGCGGGGGAGCACAGATACGCAGTATTTT
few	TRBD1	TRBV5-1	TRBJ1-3	CASSLNRGSGNTIYF	TGCGCCAGCAGCTTAAACAGGGGCTCTGGAAACACCATATATTTT
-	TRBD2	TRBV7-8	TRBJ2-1	CASSLGGSLFEQFF	TGTGCCAGCAGCTTAGGCGGGAGCCTTTTTGAGCAGTTCTTC
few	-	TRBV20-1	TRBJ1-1	CSARGKMNTEAFF	TGCAGTGCTAGGGGCAAGATGAACACTGAAGCTTTCTTT
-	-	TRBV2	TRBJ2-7	CASSPRQGGGYEQYF	TGTGCCAGCAGTCCTCGGCAGGGGGGAGGCTACGAGCAGTACTTC
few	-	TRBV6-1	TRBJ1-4	CASSEWGDTNEKLFF	TGTGCCAGCAGTGAATGGGGTGACACTAATGAAAAACTGTTTTTT
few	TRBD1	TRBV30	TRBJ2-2	CAWSPGTVTGELFF	TGTGCCTGGAGTCCCGGGACAGTTACCGGGGAGCTGTTTTTT
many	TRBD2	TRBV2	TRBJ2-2	CASSGTTSGRGELFF	TGTGCCAGCAGTGGGACAACTAGCGGGAGGGGGGAGCTGTTTTTT
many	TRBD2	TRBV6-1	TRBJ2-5	CASRKGLAEIQETQYF	TGTGCCAGCAGGAAGGGACTAGCGGAGATCCAAGAGACCCAGTACTTC
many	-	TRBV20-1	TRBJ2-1	CSASEQQRSYNEQFF	TGCAGTGCTAGCGAGCAGCAGAGATCCTACAATGAGCAGTTCTTC
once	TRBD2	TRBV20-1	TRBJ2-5	CSAFGGGLQETQYF	TGCAGTGCTTTTGGCGGGGGGCTTCAAGAGACCCAGTACTTC
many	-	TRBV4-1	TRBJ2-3	CASSQVDMVVFRTDTQYF	TGCGCCAGCAGCCAAGTTGATATGGTGGTATTTCGCACAGATACGCAGTATTTT
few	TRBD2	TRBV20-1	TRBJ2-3	CSASGGTTDTQYF	TGCAGTGCTAGCGGGGGGACCACAGATACGCAGTATTTT
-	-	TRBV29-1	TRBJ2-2	CSVITRTDTGELFF	TGCAGCGTAATCACCCGGACAGACACCGGGGAGCTGTTTTTT
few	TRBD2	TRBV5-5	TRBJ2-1	CASSLLAGEVVNEQFF	TGTGCCAGCAGCTTATTAGCGGGAGAGGTGGTCAATGAGCAGTTCTTC
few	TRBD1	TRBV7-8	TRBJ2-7	CASSIRTGGTYEQYF	TGTGCCAGCAGCATTAGGACAGGGGGCACCTACGAGCAGTACTTC
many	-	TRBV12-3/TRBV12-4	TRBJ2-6	CASSFGGAKSGANVLTF	TGTGCCAGCAGTTTTGGGGGGGCGAAGTCTGGGGCCAACGTCCTGACTTTC
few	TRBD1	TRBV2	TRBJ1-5	CASRSGTGGNQPQHF	TGTGCCAGCAGATCCGGGACAGGGGGCAATCAGCCCCAGCATTTT
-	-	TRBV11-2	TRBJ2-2	CASSFFASGELFF	TGTGCCAGCAGCTTCTTTGCCTCCGGGGAGCTGTTTTTT
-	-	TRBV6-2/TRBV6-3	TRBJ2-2	CASSYSSLGELFF	TGTGCCAGCAGTTACTCTTCCCTTGGGGAGCTGTTTTTT
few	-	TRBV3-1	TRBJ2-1	CASSQIDRYNEQFF	TGTGCCAGCAGCCAAATAGACAGATACAATGAGCAGTTCTTC
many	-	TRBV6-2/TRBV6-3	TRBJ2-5	CASSYDRGVRTQYF	TGTGCCAGCAGTTACGATAGGGGAGTGAGGACCCAGTACTTC
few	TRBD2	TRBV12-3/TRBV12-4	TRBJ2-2	CASSPRTSQTIGELFF	TGTGCCAGCAGTCCAAGGACTAGCCAAACTATCGGGGAGCTGTTTTTT
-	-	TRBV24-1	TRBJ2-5	CATSDPGPEETQYF	TGTGCCACCAGTGATCCGGGCCCCGAGGAGACCCAGTACTTC
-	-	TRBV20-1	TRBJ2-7	CSAPKTTYEQYF	TGCAGTGCCCCCAAGACAACCTACGAGCAGTACTTC
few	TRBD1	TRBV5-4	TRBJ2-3	CASSLGDRGRDTQYF	TGTGCCAGCAGCTTGGGGGACAGAGGTAGAGATACGCAGTATTTT